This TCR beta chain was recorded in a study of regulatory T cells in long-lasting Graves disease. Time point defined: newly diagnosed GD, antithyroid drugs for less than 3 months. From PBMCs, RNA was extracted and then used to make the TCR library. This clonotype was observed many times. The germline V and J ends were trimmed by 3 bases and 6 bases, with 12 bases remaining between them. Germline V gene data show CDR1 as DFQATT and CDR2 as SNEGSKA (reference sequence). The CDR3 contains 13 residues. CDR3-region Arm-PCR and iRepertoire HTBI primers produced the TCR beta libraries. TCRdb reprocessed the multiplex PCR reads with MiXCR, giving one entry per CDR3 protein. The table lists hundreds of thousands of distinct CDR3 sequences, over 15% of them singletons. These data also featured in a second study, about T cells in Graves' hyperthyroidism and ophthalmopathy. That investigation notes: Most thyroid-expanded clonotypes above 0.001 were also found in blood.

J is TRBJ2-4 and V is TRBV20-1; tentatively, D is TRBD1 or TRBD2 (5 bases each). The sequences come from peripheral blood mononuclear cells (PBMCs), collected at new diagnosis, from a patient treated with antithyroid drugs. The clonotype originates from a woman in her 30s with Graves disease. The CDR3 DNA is TGCAGTGCTAGTCGGGACCAAAGAAACATTCAGTACTTC. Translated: CSASRDQRNIQYF.